The next 28 T cell receptor beta chains were all read from a single sample in a study of shared clonotypes between healthy human individuals. Measured with immunoSEQ multiplex PCR; TCRdb has only the in-frame clones, and not every one. The table records 450,000 to 500,000 clones, over 70% of them present only once. The sequenced sample consisted of PBMCs. The source of these receptors is a middle-aged woman in good health. Some clones in this sample may be carry-over from other donors' samples.

Worth noting for this clone: A single base is all that separates this from a far larger clone, so a read error is likely. The J gene is TRBJ2-6, the V gene TRBV11-2; a weak D match, TRBD1 (6 bases). From germline, CDR1 is SGHAT and CDR2 FQNNGV. There are 16 residues in the CDR3. The CDR3 DNA is TGTGCCAGCAGCCTACAGGGAAATATTGGGGCCAACGTCATGACTTTC. It codes for CASSLQGNIGANVMTF.

The chain recombines TRBV2 with TRBJ2-7; TRBD2 matches 7 bases. The CDR3 is 16 amino acids. With V trimmed by 0 bases and J by 3 bases, 8 bases remained unmatched. CDR1 is SNHLY, CDR2 FYNNEI, per germline. The CDR3: CASSEALAALSYEQYF. CDR3 sequence (DNA): TGTGCCAGCAGTGAAGCTCTAGCGGCCTTAAGCTACGAGCAGTACTTC.

V and J are TRBV7-2 and TRBJ2-7; 7 bases agree with TRBD1. The CDR3 runs to 14 residues. Germline-derived CDR1 and CDR2 are SGHTA and FQGNSA. The trim removed 5 bases at V and 5 bases at J, leaving 9 bases unmatched. CDR3 region: CASSAHRGSDEQYF. CDR3 DNA: TGTGCCAGCAGCGCGCACAGGGGTAGCGACGAGCAGTACTTC.

The J gene is TRBJ1-1, the V gene TRBV30; D remains ambiguous. Germline V CDR1 and CDR2: GTSNPN, SVGIG (reference sequence). The CDR3 contains 13 residues. Between the trimmed V and J ends, which lost 0 bases and 3 bases, there was a span of 8 bases. This CDR3 reads CAWSVLADTEAFF. The DNA of the CDR3 is TGTGCCTGGAGTGTCTTAGCGGACACTGAAGCTTTCTTT.

The gene calls are TRBV7-9 and TRBJ2-3, with D possibly matching TRBD2 (6 bases). Trimming cost V 6 bases and J 5 bases, with 6 bases left between them. The CDR3 is made up of 11 amino acids. In germline, CDR1 is SEHNR, CDR2 FQNEAQ (reference sequence). CDR3 coding DNA: TGTGCCAGCAGGCGGGGAGATACGCAGTATTTT. Translation: CASRRGDTQYF.

This chain's CDR3 is CASSLGLMNTEAFF. CDR3 DNA sequence: TGTGCCAGCAGCTTGGGACTAATGAACACTGAAGCTTTCTTT. V is TRBV5-4 and J is TRBJ1-1, with D unclear. V lost 0 bases to trimming and J lost 0 bases, with 6 bases between them. CDR1 is SGHNT and CDR2 is YYREEE in the germline V gene (reference sequence). The CDR3 totals 14 residues.

Comment on this clone: This likely stems from a read error, as it lies one base from a far larger clone. Because the CDR3's place on the DNA is in doubt, the DNA is left out and the CDR3 is given as listed by TCRdb. The rearrangement uses TRBV9 and TRBJ1-2. Germline CDR1 is SGDLS and CDR2 is YYNGEE. The CDR3 is 16 amino acids long, termini counted. The CDR3 spells CASSVGLGSSNYGHTF.

The rearrangement uses TRBV6-1 and TRBJ2-3, with TRBD1 matching over 9 bases. V lost 6 bases to trimming and J lost 1 base; unmatched junction nucleotides: 5. The CDR3 contains 15 residues. Germline assignment: CDR1 MNHNS and CDR2 SASEGT. In nucleotides, the CDR3 is TGTGCCAGCAGGACCCGGGACAGGGGCACAGATACGCAGTATTTT. As protein: CASRTRDRGTDTQYF.

This clone appeared once. The rearrangement joins TRBV19 to TRBJ2-2, with D perhaps assigned TRBD1 or TRBD2 (5 bases each). Trimming pared 5 bases from V and 15 bases from J, leaving 19 bases between. The CDR3 extends over 13 amino acids. CDR1 is LNHDA and CDR2 is SQIVND in the germline V gene (reference sequence). In nucleotides, the CDR3 is TGTGCCAGTAGTCCCGTTTGGTCTGGGGGTATGTTTTTT. Translated: CASSPVWSGGMFF.

The chain recombines TRBV5-1 with TRBJ2-1; no firm D call. Per germline, CDR1 SGHRS and CDR2 YFSETQ. The V and J ends lost 0 bases and 0 bases respectively, with 13 bases between them. The CDR3 loop spans 17 amino acids. In nucleotides, the CDR3 is TGCGCCAGCAGCTTGGCCGAATCCTCGACCTCCTACAATGAGCAGTTCTTC. Protein: CASSLAESSTSYNEQFF.

Turning to this clone: A read error may be the cause here, since a much bigger clone is one base away. V usage is TRBV5-8 and J usage is TRBJ2-1, with D unresolved. V shed 2 bases and J shed 1 base, with 10 bases lying between them. Germline lookup yields CDR1 SGHTS and CDR2 YDEGEE. This CDR3 is 15 amino acids long. The CDR3, as DNA: TGTGCCAGCAGCTTTGCGGCTAATTCCTACAATGAGCAGTTCTTC. Protein: CASSFAANSYNEQFF.

The chain is built from TRBV28 and TRBJ2-3, with 11 bases lining up with TRBD2. V gave up 3 bases and J gave up 5 bases; unmatched junction bases: 13. Germline V gives CDR1 MDHEN, CDR2 SYDVKM. The CDR3 spans 18 residues. DNA for the CDR3: TGTGCCAGCAGTTTGCTAGCGGGAGGTGGGGTTGGTTTAGATACGCAGTATTTT. It translates to CASSLLAGGGVGLDTQYF.

The V and J genes are TRBV6-6 and TRBJ2-2, with a possible D match to TRBD1 (6 bases). The CDR3 length is 15 residues. Germline V gives CDR1 MNHNY, CDR2 SVGAGI (reference sequence). Trimming cost V 4 bases and J 3 bases, with 12 bases left between them. The CDR3 spells CASSSTGQHTGELFF. CDR3 coding DNA: TGTGCCAGCAGTTCCACCGGACAGCACACCGGGGAGCTGTTTTTT.

This chain joins TRBV5-1 and TRBJ1-1; 8 bases match TRBD1. This CDR3 spans 14 amino acids. Germline CDR1 is SGHRS and CDR2 is YFSETQ. J was trimmed by 5 bases and V by 1 base; bases with no gene match: 4. The CDR3 loop is CASSLQGAGTEAFF. For the CDR3, the DNA is TGCGCCAGCAGCTTGCAGGGGGCGGGTACTGAAGCTTTCTTT.

The chain recombines TRBV7-9 with TRBJ2-3, with 12 bases identical to TRBD2. Germline V gene data show CDR1 as SEHNR and CDR2 as FQNEAQ (reference sequence). Trimming cost V 5 bases and J 8 bases; bases outside gene matches: 8. The CDR3 contains 15 residues. CDR3 DNA: TGTGCCAGCAGCCAACGACTAGCGGGAGTAGGTACGCAGTATTTT. Its translation is CASSQRLAGVGTQYF.

J is TRBJ1-1 and V is TRBV6-5, with D unclear. Germline CDR1 is MNHEY and CDR2 is SVGAGI. This CDR3 comprises 13 residues. Trimming pared 2 bases from V and 3 bases from J, leaving 7 bases between. The CDR3: CASSYPPYTEAFF. Here the CDR3 DNA reads TGTGCCAGCAGTTACCCACCCTACACTGAAGCTTTCTTT.

This clone was picked up a small number of times. The chain combines TRBV7-2 with TRBJ2-3; D not resolved. The CDR3 is 11 amino acids. In germline, CDR1 is SGHTA, CDR2 FQGNSA. Trimming left V 2 bases short and J 8 bases short, with 5 bases between. The CDR3 spells CASSLYGTQYF. The CDR3 DNA reads as TGTGCCAGCAGCTTATATGGTACGCAGTATTTT.

A note on this clone: This is likely an artifact of a read error, given a far larger clone one base away. The sample holds other DNA sequences that translate to the same CDR3. The genes are TRBV5-6 and TRBJ1-1, with D perhaps matching TRBD1 (6 bases). The CDR3 has 17 residues. Germline loops: CDR1 SGHDT, CDR2 YYEEEE. Between the trimmed V and J ends, which lost 4 bases and 4 bases, there was a span of 23 bases. CDR3 sequence (DNA): TGTGCCAGCAGCGCGAGCCGGGGGACATCAGTGAGCACTGAAGCTTTCTTT. Its translation: CASSASRGTSVSTEAFF.

On this clone: A much larger clone differs from this one at a single base, so this may be a read error. V and J are TRBV11-1 and TRBJ1-2; perhaps TRBD1 as D (5 bases). The CDR3 is 13 residues long. Per germline, CDR1 SGHAT and CDR2 FQDESV (reference sequence). With 1 base removed from V and 4 bases from J, the gap between germline ends came to 7 bases. The CDR3 DNA reads as TGTGCCAGCAGCTTAGGACAGACCTATGGCTACACCTTC. Translating it yields CASSLGQTYGYTF.

The chain carries TRBV5-1 and TRBJ2-1, with a weak D call TRBD1 (5 bases). Trimming removed 4 bases at V and 2 bases at J, with 10 bases between. The CDR3 has 14 amino acids. CDR1 and CDR2 from the germline V gene are SGHRS and YFSETQ. This chain's CDR3 is CASSQADTYNEQFF. CDR3 coding DNA: TGCGCCAGCAGCCAGGCGGACACCTACAATGAGCAGTTCTTC.

The DNA for the CDR3 is TGCAGTACACCGGGCACCGGGGAGCTGTTTTTT. Translation gives CSTPGTGELFF. The rearrangement uses TRBV20-1 and TRBJ2-2; no definite D call. The ends were cut back, 8 bases at V and 4 bases at J, with 8 bases in the middle. CDR3 size: 11 residues. Looked up from germline, CDR1 is DFQATT and CDR2 is SNEGSKA (reference sequence).

This clone was seen ten or more times. This sample also contains other DNA sequences that code for the same CDR3. This sequence joins TRBV6-1 and TRBJ2-5; weak D call: TRBD1 (5 bases). The J call may be in error: the DNA end matches TRBJ2-7 better. Germline assignment: CDR1 MNHNS and CDR2 SASEGT. The CDR3 contains 14 residues. The CDR3, as DNA: TGTGCCAGCAGTGACAAGGGGTCCCCCTCCGAGCAGTACTTC. It encodes CASSDKGSPSEQYF.

The chain has TRBV12-2 and TRBJ2-7; the table assigns TRBD2, which was not confirmed against the DNA. TRBV12-2 is listed as a pseudogene. The CDR3 loop spans 15 amino acids. The CDR3 region is CASRPLSGRSYEQYF. In DNA, the CDR3 is TGTGCAAGTCGCCCGCTTAGCGGGAGGTCCTACGAGCAGTACTTC.

The chain has TRBV7-8 and TRBJ2-1; D not certain. This CDR3 is built from 13 residues. V lost 4 bases to trimming and J lost 10 bases, with 14 bases between them. Germline assignment: CDR1 SGHVS and CDR2 FQNEAQ. The CDR3 DNA reads as TGTGCCAGCAGCTATAGACTGGTAAGGGAGCAGTTCTTC. It yields the protein CASSYRLVREQFF.

The chain uses TRBV13 and TRBJ2-7; tentatively, D is TRBD1 (6 bases). V lost 1 base, J lost 7 bases, and 14 bases lay in between. Germline values: CDR1 PRHDT, CDR2 FYEKMQ (reference sequence). This CDR3 has 14 residues. CDR3 loop: CASSLETGNREQYF. In nucleotides, the CDR3 is TGTGCCAGCAGCTTAGAAACAGGGAACCGGGAGCAGTACTTC.

The J gene is TRBJ2-7, the V gene TRBV19; 7 bases match TRBD1. The CDR3 is 15 residues long. Germline CDR1 and CDR2: LNHDA and SQIVND (reference sequence). With 5 bases clipped from V and 5 bases from J, the junction kept 12 bases outside the gene matches. CDR3 bases: TGTGCCAGTAGTGCCCTACAGGGGATTTCCCACGAGCAGTACTTC. Protein sequence: CASSALQGISHEQYF. The whole variable domain, filled in from reference TRBV19 and TRBJ2-7, reads DGGITQSPKYLFRKEGQNVTLSCEQNLNHDAMYWYRQDPGQGLRLIYYSQIVNDFQKGDIAEGYSVSREKKESFPLTVTSAQKNPTAFYLCASSALQGISHEQYFGPGTRLTVT.

J is TRBJ2-3 and V is TRBV27; the match to TRBD1 covers 10 bases. Germline values: CDR1 MNHEY, CDR2 SMNVEV (reference sequence). This CDR3 is 16 amino acids long. V gave up 5 bases and J gave up 1 base; unmatched junction bases: 6. CDR3 in DNA: TGTGCCAGCAGTATCCGAGACAGGGGGCGCACAGATACGCAGTATTTT. Its protein product is CASSIRDRGRTDTQYF.

This chain joins TRBV7-3 and TRBJ1-1; D is unclear. CDR3 size: 14 residues. V dropped 5 bases and J dropped 4 bases, with 14 bases sitting between them. Germline CDR1 reads SGHTA; CDR2 reads FQGTGA. This chain's CDR3 is CASSPSGGVTEAFF. CDR3 bases: TGTGCCAGCAGCCCCTCCGGTGGGGTCACTGAAGCTTTCTTT.